This is a list of T cell receptor beta chains from one sample in a study of blood T cell repertoires in COVID-19. Here immunoSEQ multiplex PCR was the method, and the copy in TCRdb shows in-frame clones only, minus some. The sample lists some 300,000 clones, roughly nine tenths occurring once. Sequenced input: PBMCs or T cells enriched from blood (not recorded which). These TCRs come from a woman aged 45-60 years who had been exposed to COVID-19. Each CDR3 is given with its conserved first and last residue. The D gene is left open where the match is weak. Size tells how often a clone was seen (once, few, many) or the class of an expanded clone, and some rows leave it out.

>.|TRBJ2-5|.|TRBV11-2
CASSLDRVTRGTQYF
TGTGCCAGCAGCTTAGATCGAGTGACCCGAGGGACCCAGTACTTC
>.|TRBJ1-1|.|TRBV7-9
CASSFITGMLVGTEAFF
TGTGCCAGCAGCTTCATCACCGGGATGCTGGTGGGCACTGAAGCTTTCTTT
>.|TRBJ1-3|.|TRBV18
CASSPLGGLYSGNTIYF
TGTGCCAGCTCACCACTGGGCGGACTCTACTCTGGAAACACCATATATTTT
>.|TRBJ1-4|few|TRBV6-4
CASRKIGTTNEKLFF
TGTGCCAGCAGGAAAATCGGGACAACTAATGAAAAACTGTTTTTT
>TRBD2|TRBJ2-3|.|TRBV28
CASSLSTGLGGTDTQYF
TGTGCCAGCAGTTTATCTACGGGACTAGGGGGCACAGATACGCAGTATTTT
>.|TRBJ2-3|.|TRBV6-1
CASSEGLLITDTQYF
TGTGCCAGCAGTGAGGGACTGCTCATCACAGATACGCAGTATTTT
>TRBD2|TRBJ2-3|.|TRBV30
CAWILGGGMGTQYF
TGTGCCTGGATCCTCGGGGGGGGGATGGGTACGCAGTATTTT
>TRBD2|TRBJ2-5|.|TRBV4-1
CASSQDGLAGGLGETQYF
TGCGCCAGCAGCCAAGACGGACTAGCGGGGGGGCTGGGAGAGACCCAGTACTTC
>.|TRBJ2-2|many|TRBV7-9
CASRSNEDINTGELFF
TGTGCCAGCAGGTCGAATGAGGACATCAACACCGGGGAGCTGTTTTTT
>TRBD2|TRBJ2-1|.|TRBV9
CASSVVAGGGYNEQFF
TGTGCCAGCAGCGTAGTGGCGGGGGGGGGATACAATGAGCAGTTCTTC
>TRBD2|TRBJ2-5|.|TRBV6-5
CASSSGGAGAETQYF
TGTGCCAGCAGTTCCGGGGGGGCCGGGGCAGAGACCCAGTACTTC
>TRBD1|TRBJ1-3|.|TRBV7-8
CASSLGTGASGNTIYF
TGTGCCAGCAGCTTAGGGACAGGGGCATCTGGAAACACCATATATTTT
>TRBD1|TRBJ2-1|.|TRBV11-2
CASSYRDRSYNEQFF
TGTGCCAGCAGTTACCGGGACAGGTCCTACAATGAGCAGTTCTTC